This TCR beta chain was captured in a study of vaccination effects on CD4 cells after COVID-19 (dated by TCRdb to the early 2020s). Describing the broader study: In the ViraFEST assay, PBMC were stimulated with viral peptide pools, and antigen-specific CD4+ T cell clonotypes were then identified by expansion using TCR sequencing. Across the study, the median time from the second dose to post-vaccine sampling was 72 days (range 14 to 241). After vaccination, three convalescent patients were sampled at an early time point (day +14) and at a late time point (day +241, +227 and +161, respectively). Cultures from other donors in the study were sequenced with the Oncomine TCR Beta short-read assay on an Illumina iSeq 100. In both COVID-19 convalescent patients and infection-naive vaccine recipients, the study compared SARS-CoV-2 spike-specific CD4+ TCR repertoires from before mRNA vaccination with those from after it. A total of 9 to 11 COVID-19 convalescent patients and several SARS-CoV-2-naive healthy vaccine recipients were included in the full study. Roughly 1.9 million PBMC per well were cultured with approximately 10 ug/ml peptides in IMDM containing around 5.3% human AB serum, approximately 9.1 IU/ml IL-2 and gentamicin. Points the paper makes about the study in general: Limitations of the study were the small number of convalescent patients and the absence of early post-infection timepoints. In convalescent patients, the post-vaccine spike-reactive repertoire was composed mainly of new vaccine-induced clones that were largely distinct from infection-induced clones. At late post-vaccination timepoints, both infection-induced and vaccine-induced clones showed marked clonal contraction, consistent with waning T cell responses.

After roughly 11 days of culture, CD4+ T cells were isolated with the EasySep CD4+ T cell isolation kit. Convalescent patients had PCR-confirmed SARS-CoV-2 infection between March and December 2020, before Alpha, Beta and Delta variants emerged in the United States. Two doses of either the BNT162b2 or the mRNA-1273 mRNA SARS-CoV-2 vaccine were administered to participants. Half of the culture medium was replaced with fresh IL-2-containing medium on days 3 and 7. Each peptide stimulation condition was cultured in triplicate wells unless otherwise noted. Using Ficoll-Paque Plus gradient centrifugation, PBMC were separated from whole blood and then either used fresh or cryopreserved at -140C. The QIAamp micro DNA kit was used to extract genomic DNA from the cultured CD4+ T cells. The receptor library was made with the immunoSEQ multiplex PCR assay. DNA from the cultured and isolated CD4+ T cells underwent TCR beta CDR3 sequencing. Processing in the source paper ran as follows. Non-productive TCR sequences were discarded, and reads were trimmed to the CDR3 region, with only CDR3s of 7 or more amino acids retained. Antigen-specific clonotypes were identified using the MANAFEST web app by comparison of expansion in peptide wells against reference cultures. For clones to be considered positive, expansion at FDR<0.05 versus reference and all other wells, an odds ratio above 5, and a frequency above 0.1% in two replicate wells were required. A clonotype was called cross-reactive if it was significantly expanded both in SARS-CoV-2 spike wells and in at least one common cold coronavirus spike condition. CDR3 similarity was assessed by Levenshtein distance using the stringdist R package, and unrooted trees were constructed with ape in R 3.6.1. Here the immuneACCESS table is served through TCRdb, limited to in-frame sequences with V and J called. Missing clones are a known gap in these copies; in checked studies unresolved V genes cover under half, and the rest lacks a known reason. That table supplies the V and J calls and clone size; D and trimming were determined from the DNA. This sample lists about 50,000 clones; around three quarters were detected once. Clones ranked in the top ten supply under 5.5% of the sample.

Relative to germline, V is 7 bases shorter and J is 4 bases shorter, with 10 bases between their ends. CDR3 length: 12 amino acids, cysteine to phenylalanine. Only the CDR3 part of the read is kept: 36 bases, read in frame from the first base. Of note for this clone: Its antigen remains unidentified. No much larger clone is present one base from it, and per-base qualities are unavailable.

The sample here was CD4+ T cells from PBMCs cultured without peptide, taken after COVID-19 vaccination. The receptor was isolated from a human donor who had a prior SARS-CoV-2 infection. This chain joins TRBV12-3 or TRBV12-4 to TRBJ1-1, with no confidently assigned D gene. The CDR3 region: CASKALGTEAFF. The nucleotides are TGTGCCAGCAAGGCTCTGGGCACTGAAGCTTTCTTT.